The rows below give T cell receptor beta chains drawn from one sample of a study of T cells expressing NK-cell markers. TCRdb reprocessed the 5' RACE reads; each CDR3 protein has one entry and no DNA is given. The sample table sets out roughly 350,000 distinct CDR3 sequences. Sequenced sample: blood T cells: a sorted CD56 or NKG2C T cell subset, CD4+ or CD8+ T cells, or bulk PBMC T cells (not recorded which). Receptors originate from a man aged 18-70 years in good health. Both conserved end residues are part of each CDR3.

v_call,j_call,cdr3_length,cdr3_aa
TRBV5-1,TRBJ2-5,15,CASSLLPTGGETQYF
TRBV6-1,TRBJ2-2,15,CASSGRDRNTGELFF
TRBV27,TRBJ2-4,17,CASRPFTGALAKNIQYF
TRBV7-8,TRBJ2-7,18,CASSPYRLAGATTYEQYF
TRBV4-1,TRBJ2-1,16,CASSQSSDRTYNEQFF
TRBV24-1,TRBJ2-2,12,CATILTCRELFF
TRBV7-2,TRBJ2-1,15,CASSLMGTVSDEQFF
TRBV18,TRBJ2-1,14,CASSGPRRVGEQFF
TRBV12-3/TRBV12-4,TRBJ2-7,14,CASSISPTGSEQYF
TRBV5-1,TRBJ1-6,16,CASSLSTAEMNSPLHF
TRBV3-1,TRBJ2-2,13,CASSLTTIGELFF
TRBV20-1,TRBJ2-7,14,CSAPTGTNSYEQYF
TRBV2,TRBJ2-7,13,CASRTGGLYEQYF
TRBV10-3,TRBJ2-5,13,CAISRTSGETQYF
TRBV28,TRBJ1-6,15,CASSLATGNNSPLHF
TRBV28,TRBJ2-7,16,CASTAEGDTSSYEQYF
TRBV3-1,TRBJ2-6,14,CASSHGHRANVLTF